Below are 10 T cell receptor beta chains sequenced from a single sample in a study of robustness of blood B and T cell sequencing (dated by TCRdb to between 2017 and 2018). TCRbeta repertoires were quantified from mRNA rather than genomic DNA, which captures expressed receptors. Libraries were built with PCR. The reads were generated on an Illumina MiSeq. cDNA was made using SMARTScribe reverse transcriptase and a 5' template-switch oligo that added a universal priming site. Each cDNA molecule was tagged by a 12-nucleotide random unique molecular identifier (UMI) carried on the template-switch oligo. The public reads were reanalyzed by TCRdb: fastp trimming at Q25, MiXCR alignment, in-frame beta chains only. Rows are combined by CDR3 protein, so each entry shows the most common genes and DNA. For this sample there are a few thousand distinct CDR3 sequences; over 50% appear just once. Jointly, the top ten make up roughly a quarter of the sample.

The sequenced sample was peripheral blood. All receptors come from a human donor in good health.

This clonotype came up a few times. The rearrangement joins TRBV15 to TRBJ2-1; D might be TRBD1 or TRBD2, each matching 5 bases. The CDR3 consists of 14 residues. Per the germline V gene, CDR1 is LNHNV and CDR2 is YYDKDF (reference sequence). Trimming took 1 base from V and 16 from J, leaving 20 bases between them. DNA for the CDR3: TGTGCCACCAGCAGAGGGTCCGAGGGGACGGGACGATTCTTC. Protein sequence: CATSRGSEGTGRFF.

The genes are TRBV20-1 and TRBJ2-3; TRBD2 matches at 11 bases. V lost 2 bases and J lost 5; bases outside the gene matches: 9. Germline V lookup: CDR1 DFQATT, CDR2 SNEGSKA (reference sequence). The CDR3 is 16 amino acids. The CDR3 DNA reads TGCAGTGCTAGATCTTTTAGCGGGGGGGCAGAAGATACGCAGTATTTT. As protein: CSARSFSGGAEDTQYF.

This clonotype has only one observation. The junction departs from germline at one end; a sequencing error may be responsible. The V and J genes are TRBV5-1 and TRBJ2-3, with D possibly TRBD2 on 6 matching bases. CDR3 length: 15 residues. CDR1 and CDR2 (germline): SGHRS, YFSETQ. The CDR3 loop reads CASSLAEGLTDTQYF. The CDR3 region has the DNA TGTGCCAGCAGCTTGGCGGAGGGCCTCACAGATACGCAGTATTTT.

The chain recombines TRBV6-1 with TRBJ2-3; D is unresolved. The CDR3 contains 12 residues. V was shortened by 8 bases and J by 2 bases, with 8 bases between the two germline ends. Germline assignment: CDR1 MNHNS and CDR2 SASEGT. CDR3 bases: TGTGCCAGCGGAACGTACACAGATACGCAGTATTTT. Amino acid sequence: CASGTYTDTQYF.

The chain couples TRBV20-1 to TRBJ1-1; D might be TRBD1 (5 bases). The CDR3 length is 13 residues. CDR1 and CDR2 from the germline V gene are DFQATT and SNEGSKA (reference sequence). The germline V and J ends were trimmed by 5 bases and 1 base, with 11 bases remaining between them. The CDR3 bases are TGCAGTGCTCGGGGGAACGGGAACACTGAAGCTTTCTTT. Amino acid sequence: CSARGNGNTEAFF.

V gene TRBV10-3 combines with J gene TRBJ1-5; D is unclear. CDR3 size: 14 residues. V was pared by 0 bases and J by 4 bases, with 7 bases between. CDR1 and CDR2 (germline): ENHRY, SYGVKD. CDR3 in DNA: TGTGCCATCAGTGAGTCAGGGCAGAATCAGCCCCAGCATTTT. Amino acid sequence: CAISESGQNQPQHF.

This rearrangement joins TRBV2 to TRBJ1-2; D gene uncertain. Germline V gene lookup returns CDR1 SNHLY and CDR2 FYNNEI. Trimming cost V 1 base and J 5 bases, with 17 bases left between them. The CDR3 runs 16 residues. CDR3 bases: TGTGCCAGCAGTGAAGAAGGGCTGACGTTTTGGTATGGCTACACCTTC. Translation gives CASSEEGLTFWYGYTF.

The V gene is TRBV6-5, the J gene TRBJ2-7; the D is unclear. This CDR3 has 13 amino acids. Germline V lookup: CDR1 MNHEY, CDR2 SVGAGI. V was cut by 4 bases and J by 5 bases, with 12 bases left in between. The CDR3 spells CASSWAISHEQYF. In DNA, the CDR3 is TGTGCCAGCAGTTGGGCCATCAGCCACGAGCAGTACTTC.

Note on this clonotype: A read error may produce the germline difference seen at one junction end. This chain uses TRBV30 with TRBJ1-5, with TRBD1 matching over 9 bases. This CDR3 is 13 amino acids long. Germline lookup yields CDR1 GTSNPN and CDR2 SVGIG (reference sequence). The CDR3 DNA sequence: TGTGCCTGGAGTACAGGGGGCAAACAGCCCCAGCATTTT. This codes for CAWSTGGKQPQHF.

The rearrangement links TRBV4-2 to TRBJ2-7; D is perhaps TRBD2 (5 bases). The CDR3 is 15 residues long. CDR1 LGHNA and CDR2 YNFKEQ come from the germline V gene. V was clipped by 0 bases and J by 2 bases, with 11 bases between them. CDR3 nucleotide sequence: TGTGCCAGCAGCCAAGAACTAGACGGTACCTACGAGCAGTACTTC. Its translation: CASSQELDGTYEQYF.